This T cell receptor beta chain was recovered during a study of technical replicates of blood from a few donors. The germline V gene encodes CDR1 SGHAT and CDR2 FQNNGV. The V end lost 2 bases, the J end lost 9 bases, and 17 bases lay between the germline ends. This CDR3 spans 15 amino acids. Here immunoSEQ multiplex PCR was the method, and the copy in TCRdb shows in-frame clones only, minus some. The sample shows around 67,000 clones, around 87% of them seen only once. The sequenced sample consisted of PBMCs. The receptor was derived from a human donor in good health. Some clones in this sample may be carry-over from other donors' samples. The chain uses TRBV11-2 and TRBJ2-1, with D tentatively TRBD2 (6 bases). The CDR3 sequence is CASSLTGGSGGEQFF. The CDR3 DNA reads TGTGCCAGCAGCTTAACTGGCGGATCCGGGGGTGAGCAGTTCTTC. The full variable domain, its missing parts supplied by reference TRBV11-2 and TRBJ2-1, is EAGVAQSPRYKIIEKRQSVAFWCNPISGHATLYWYQQILGQGPKLLIQFQNNGVVDDSQLPKDRFSAERLKGVDSTLKIQPAKLEDSAVYLCASSLTGGSGGEQFFGPGTRLTVL.